This entry lists 27 T cell receptor beta chains sequenced from one sample in a study of blood T cells in healthy people across ages. Alongside a J-beta primer mix, a sample-barcoded 5' primer served in a second PCR lasting 7 to 11 cycles. A single record per CDR3 protein comes from TCRdb applying MiXCR to the 5' RACE reads. The sample gives roughly 790,000 distinct CDR3 sequences, roughly 45% of which show up once; roughly 19% is in the top ten. What was sequenced was blood. The receptors were gathered from a woman aged 60 to 75 in good health.

V gene TRBV20-1 combines with J gene TRBJ2-7; the match to TRBD1 covers 9 bases. Germline loops: CDR1 DFQATT, CDR2 SNEGSKA (reference sequence). The length of the CDR3 is 13 residues. The V gene end was trimmed by 6 bases and the J gene end by 4 bases; junction bases not matched to a gene: 7. Here the CDR3 DNA reads TGCAGTGCCTTACAGGGGGCGCGTTACGAGCAGTACTTC. It encodes CSALQGARYEQYF.

The chain recombines TRBV5-1 with TRBJ2-5; 10 bases match TRBD2. The CDR3 covers 14 residues. The J segment lost 11 bases and the V segment lost 4 bases, leaving 11 bases of the junction unmatched. Germline V gives CDR1 SGHRS, CDR2 YFSETQ. The CDR3 loop is CASSQAGGPNEQYF. The CDR3 DNA reads as TGCGCCAGCAGCCAAGCGGGGGGGCCGAATGAGCAGTACTTC. Complete variable domain (other parts from reference TRBV5-1 and TRBJ2-5): KAGVTQTPRYLIKTRGQQVTLSCSPISGHRSVSWYQQTPGQGLQFLFEYFSETQRNKGNFPGRFSGRQFSNSRSEMNVSTLELGDSALYLCASSQAGGPNEQYFGPGTRLLVL.

This clonotype was seen a few times. CDR3 in DNA: TGTGCCAGTAGGGTACTAGTGAAAACAGATACGCAGTATTTT. Translated, it gives CASRVLVKTDTQYF. The rearrangement joins TRBV2 to TRBJ2-3, with a possible D match to TRBD2 (5 bases). V dropped 9 bases and J dropped 3 bases, with 16 bases sitting between them. Germline-derived CDR1 and CDR2 are SNHLY and FYNNEI. The CDR3 contains 14 residues.

In its sample, this clonotype was seen many times. J is TRBJ2-4 and V is TRBV7-2; D is uncertain. Per the germline V gene, CDR1 is SGHTA and CDR2 is FQGNSA. This CDR3 has 15 residues. V shed 0 bases and J shed 9 bases, with 15 bases lying between them. CDR3 DNA sequence: TGTGCCAGCAGCTTAGCTTCTCGGGTTGTGGGCATTCAGTACTTC. Its translation is CASSLASRVVGIQYF.

The table lists this clonotype with a few counts. V usage is TRBV6-5 and J usage is TRBJ2-5, with TRBD2 matching over 11 bases. This CDR3 has 15 amino acids. The germline V gene encodes CDR1 MNHEY and CDR2 SVGAGI. V gave up 5 bases and J gave up 5 bases; unmatched junction bases: 7. CDR3 coding DNA: TGTGCCAGCAGTCAGCTAGCGGGGGGATGGGAGACCCAGTACTTC. The encoded protein is CASSQLAGGWETQYF.

The chain links TRBV15 to TRBJ2-7, with a tentative D call TRBD1 (6 bases). The germline gives CDR1 LNHNV, CDR2 YYDKDF (reference sequence). The CDR3 totals 14 residues. Between the trimmed V and J ends, which lost 2 bases and 3 bases, there was a span of 11 bases. Here the CDR3 reads CATSRRLDSYEQYF. The CDR3, as DNA: TGTGCCACCAGCAGACGACTGGACAGCTACGAGCAGTACTTC. The full variable domain, its missing parts supplied by reference TRBV15 and TRBJ2-7, is DAMVIQNPRYQVTQFGKPVTLSCSQTLNHNVMYWYQQKSSQAPKLLFHYYDKDFNNEADTPDNFQSRRPNTSFCFLDIRSPGLGDTAMYLCATSRRLDSYEQYFGPGTRLTVT.

This clonotype was counted a few times. This chain uses TRBV4-2 with TRBJ1-1; D remains ambiguous. The V end was cut by 1 base, the J end by 4 bases, with 10 bases between. Germline CDR1 and CDR2: LGHNA and YNFKEQ. The CDR3 extends over 14 amino acids. Here the CDR3 reads CASSQVSAGTEAFF. The DNA for the CDR3 is TGTGCCAGCAGCCAAGTATCGGCAGGCACTGAAGCTTTCTTT.

This clonotype was observed a handful of times. The chain combines TRBV7-9 with TRBJ2-5; 7 nucleotides agree with TRBD1. CDR1 and CDR2 (germline): SEHNR, FQNEAQ (reference sequence). Unmatched junction bases numbered 10, after V lost 2 bases and J lost 4 bases. CDR3 size: 16 residues. CDR3 loop: CASSLRSGGRGETQYF. CDR3 DNA sequence: TGTGCCAGCAGCTTAAGGTCAGGGGGTAGAGGAGAGACCCAGTACTTC. Full variable domain (remainder filled in from reference TRBV7-9 and TRBJ2-5): DTGVSQNPRHKITKRGQNVTFRCDPISEHNRLYWYRQTLGQGPEFLTYFQNEAQLEKSRLLSDRFSAERPKGSFSTLEIQRTEQGDSAMYLCASSLRSGGRGETQYFGPGTRLLVL.

The chain carries TRBV12-3 or TRBV12-4 and TRBJ1-2, with D uncertain. Between the trimmed V and J ends, which lost 5 bases and 6 bases, there was a span of 10 bases. The CDR3 spans 12 residues. The CDR3 DNA follows: TGTGCCAGCAGTATATCCCTAGATGGCTACACCTTC. Residues: CASSISLDGYTF.

This clonotype was seen a few times. This chain uses TRBV18 with TRBJ2-5; D not certain. CDR1 is KGHSH, CDR2 LQKENI, per germline. CDR3 length: 14 residues. V lost 1 base, J lost 0 bases, and 6 bases lay in between. CDR3 sequence: CASSPLTDQETQYF. DNA for the CDR3: TGTGCCAGCTCACCACTTACCGACCAAGAGACCCAGTACTTC.

This clonotype has only a few counts. The chain has TRBV14 and TRBJ2-3; weak D call: TRBD2 (5 bases). The CDR3 runs 15 residues. V was trimmed by 0 bases and J by 2 bases, leaving 9 bases between them. Germline V lookup: CDR1 SGHDN, CDR2 FVKESK. The CDR3 loop is CASSQDSGVTDTQYF. As DNA, the CDR3 is TGTGCCAGCAGCCAAGATTCCGGGGTCACAGATACGCAGTATTTT. The entire variable domain, with the rest obtained from reference TRBV14 and TRBJ2-3, is as follows: EAGVTQFPSHSVIEKGQTVTLRCDPISGHDNLYWYRRVMGKEIKFLLHFVKESKQDESGMPNNRFLAERTGGTYSTLKVQPAELEDSGVYFCASSQDSGVTDTQYFGPGTRLTVL.

This clonotype was found once. The chain combines TRBV7-6 with TRBJ1-2; tentative D call: TRBD1 (5 bases). Germline V gives CDR1 SGHVS, CDR2 FNYEAQ. V lost 5 bases, J lost 14 bases, and 24 bases lay in between. The CDR3 has 14 residues. CDR3 sequence reads: CASSKGAGAPILTF. The CDR3 DNA follows: TGTGCCAGCAGCAAAGGGGCAGGCGCCCCTATTCTGACCTTC.

This clonotype was recorded a few times. The chain links TRBV9 to TRBJ2-4; TRBD2 agrees at 8 bases. This CDR3 has 16 amino acids. V lost 5 bases and J lost 6; bases outside the gene matches: 13. Germline assignment: CDR1 SGDLS and CDR2 YYNGEE. The CDR3 DNA is TGTGCCAGCAGTGATCACGGGGGGGCGAGGGGAAACATTCAGTACTTC. Translated, it gives CASSDHGGARGNIQYF.

The chain is built from TRBV5-5 and TRBJ2-1, with 7 bases identical to TRBD2. In germline, CDR1 is SGHKS, CDR2 YYEKEE (reference sequence). The CDR3 sequence is 16 residues long. Losses at the gene ends were 0 bases for V and 5 bases for J; bases not matched to a gene: 8. The CDR3 loop reads CASSLGGTISHNEQFF. CDR3 bases: TGTGCCAGCAGCTTGGGAGGGACTATATCCCACAATGAGCAGTTCTTC.

Turning to this clonotype: Since no conserved phenylalanine or tryptophan closes the CDR3, a read error is the likely cause. The gene calls are TRBV3-1 and TRBJ2-5, with TRBD2 matching 7 bases. The CDR3 consists of 14 residues. Germline values: CDR1 LGHDT, CDR2 YNNKEL (reference sequence). V trimming: 1 base; J trimming: 5 bases; junction bases outside the gene matches: 4. CDR3 region: CASSQVAGPETQYL. The CDR3 DNA reads as TGTGCCAGCAGCCAAGTAGCGGGCCCGGAGACCCAGTACTTA.

Concerning this clonotype itself: A much larger clone lies one base from this, so it may be a read error. This chain uses TRBV7-2 with TRBJ2-3; D is undetermined. The CDR3 totals 14 residues. Germline CDR1 SGHTA, CDR2 FQGNSA. The V gene lost 2 bases and the J gene lost 3 bases, with 9 bases spanning the gap. The CDR3 spells CASSLSGKTDTQYF. The CDR3 bases are TGTGCCAGCAGCTTATCAGGCAAGACAGATACGCAGTATTTT.

The chain links TRBV20-1 to TRBJ1-6; D unclear. CDR3 length equals 11 residues. Germline V gives CDR1 DFQATT, CDR2 SNEGSKA (reference sequence). V lost 6 bases and J lost 5, with 5 bases in between. This CDR3 reads CSASDNSPLHF. In DNA form, the CDR3 reads TGCAGTGCCAGCGATAATTCACCCCTCCACTTT.

The rearrangement joins TRBV20-1 to TRBJ1-6; maybe TRBD1 (5 bases). The CDR3 totals 16 residues. V was trimmed by 3 bases and J by 0 bases, leaving 12 bases between them. CDR1 is DFQATT, CDR2 SNEGSKA, per germline (reference sequence). CDR3 protein: CSARGPGSSYNSPLHF. The CDR3 DNA reads as TGCAGTGCTAGGGGGCCCGGGAGCTCCTATAATTCACCCCTCCACTTT.

This clonotype has only a few counts. The chain recombines TRBV7-2 with TRBJ2-7; no reliable D call. CDR1 and CDR2 from the germline V gene are SGHTA and FQGNSA. The CDR3 runs to 17 residues. The V end lost 2 bases, the J end lost 2 bases, and 19 bases lay between the germline ends. CDR3 in DNA: TGTGCCAGCAGCTTATCTTTCCCTATCTCCGTACCCTACGAGCAGTACTTC. It specifies CASSLSFPISVPYEQYF. Together with reference TRBV7-2 and TRBJ2-7, the CDR3 gives the full variable domain: GAGVSQSPSNKVTEKGKDVELRCDPISGHTALYWYRQSLGQGLEFLIYFQGNSAPDKSGLPSDRFSAERTGGSVSTLTIQRTQQEDSAVYLCASSLSFPISVPYEQYFGPGTRLTVT.

The V gene is TRBV28, the J gene TRBJ1-2; D not certain. This CDR3 contains 12 residues. Trimming took off 6 bases at V and 8 bases at J, with 13 bases between the two ends. CDR1 and CDR2 (germline): MDHEN, SYDVKM. Here the CDR3 DNA reads TGTGCCAGCAGGGAATCCTCGGTCGGCTACACCTTC. This codes for CASRESSVGYTF.

The chain employs TRBV3-1 and TRBJ1-2; the D gene is possibly TRBD1 (6 bases). V shed 3 bases and J shed 7 bases, with 15 bases lying between them. This CDR3 has 14 amino acids. CDR1 LGHDT and CDR2 YNNKEL come from the germline V gene (reference sequence). Here the CDR3 DNA reads TGTGCCAGCAGCCAGGCGGACAGTCGGAGTGGCTACACCTTC. This sequence encodes CASSQADSRSGYTF.

Only one count was recorded for this clonotype. This chain joins TRBV7-9 and TRBJ2-7; 9 positions match TRBD1. This CDR3 region has 16 residues. Trimming took 3 bases from V and 1 from J; bases not matched to a gene: 7. Germline CDR1 is SEHNR and CDR2 is FQNEAQ (reference sequence). CDR3 region: CASSFAGDRVSYEQYF. CDR3 sequence (DNA): TGTGCCAGCAGCTTTGCCGGGGACAGGGTATCCTACGAGCAGTACTTC. The full variable domain, its missing parts supplied by reference TRBV7-9 and TRBJ2-7, is DTGVSQNPRHKITKRGQNVTFRCDPISEHNRLYWYRQTLGQGPEFLTYFQNEAQLEKSRLLSDRFSAERPKGSFSTLEIQRTEQGDSAMYLCASSFAGDRVSYEQYFGPGTRLTVT.

The J gene is TRBJ2-3, the V gene TRBV7-6; perhaps TRBD2 as D (5 bases). CDR1 is SGHVS and CDR2 is FNYEAQ in the germline V gene. The CDR3 is 16 residues long. Trimming removed 7 bases from V and 10 bases from J, with 27 bases in between. The CDR3 sequence: CASTPKGGLAQKAQYF. In DNA form, the CDR3 reads TGTGCCAGCACCCCGAAGGGCGGGTTGGCACAGAAGGCGCAGTATTTT.

The genes are TRBV11-2 and TRBJ1-4; no reliable D call. The CDR3 length is 16 residues. V gave up 1 base and J gave up 0 bases, with 9 bases separating them. Germline CDR1 is SGHAT and CDR2 is FQNNGV. CDR3 region: CASSLVAASTNEKLFF. The CDR3 region has the DNA TGTGCCAGCAGCTTAGTCGCAGCCTCAACTAATGAAAAACTGTTTTTT.

Only one count was recorded for this clonotype. The gene calls are TRBV6-2 or TRBV6-3 and TRBJ2-7; 11 bases line up with TRBD2. Germline values: CDR1 MNHEY, CDR2 SVGEGT. J lost 7 bases, V lost 5 bases, and 10 bases had no gene match. There are 15 residues in the CDR3. The CDR3: CASSDTSGGFNEQYF. CDR3 nucleotide sequence: TGTGCCAGCAGTGATACTAGCGGGGGATTTAATGAGCAGTACTTC.

This clonotype was found a few times. The gene calls are TRBV20-1 and TRBJ2-7, with D possibly matching TRBD1 (6 bases). CDR1 DFQATT and CDR2 SNEGSKA come from the germline V gene (reference sequence). The CDR3 runs 12 residues. Trimming removed 5 bases at V and 4 bases at J, with 12 bases between. CDR3 DNA: TGCAGTGCTGGTCTGACAGGTTACGAGCAGTACTTC. Translated, it gives CSAGLTGYEQYF.

This chain joins TRBV13 and TRBJ2-1; 8 bases are shared with TRBD2. The CDR3 has 16 residues. V shed 4 bases and J 8 bases; nucleotides not matched to a gene: 13. Germline CDR1 is PRHDT and CDR2 is FYEKMQ (reference sequence). The CDR3 DNA follows: TGTGCCAGCAGCTCCTGGGGGCGGGGGGCGCTAGATGAGCAGTTCTTC. Its protein is CASSSWGRGALDEQFF.